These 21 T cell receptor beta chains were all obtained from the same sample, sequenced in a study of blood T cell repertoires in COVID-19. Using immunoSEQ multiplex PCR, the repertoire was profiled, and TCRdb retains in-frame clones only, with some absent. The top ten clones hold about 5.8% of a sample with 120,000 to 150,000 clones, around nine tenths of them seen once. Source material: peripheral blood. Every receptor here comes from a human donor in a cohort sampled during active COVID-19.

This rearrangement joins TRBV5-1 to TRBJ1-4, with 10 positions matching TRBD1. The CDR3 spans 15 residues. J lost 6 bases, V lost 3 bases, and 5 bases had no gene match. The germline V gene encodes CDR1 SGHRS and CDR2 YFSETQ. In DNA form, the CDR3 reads TGCGCCAGCAGCTCCGGGACAGGGGAAGATGAAAAACTGTTTTTT. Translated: CASSSGTGEDEKLFF.

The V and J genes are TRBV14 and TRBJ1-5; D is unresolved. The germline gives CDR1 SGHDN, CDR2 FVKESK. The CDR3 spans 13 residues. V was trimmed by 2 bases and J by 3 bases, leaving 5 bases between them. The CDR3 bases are TGTGCCAGCAGCCAAACTAACAATCAGCCCCAGCATTTT. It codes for CASSQTNNQPQHF.

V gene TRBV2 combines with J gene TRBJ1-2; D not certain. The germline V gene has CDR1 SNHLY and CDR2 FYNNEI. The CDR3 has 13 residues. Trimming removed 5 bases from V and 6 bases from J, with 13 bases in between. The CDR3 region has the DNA TGTGCCAGCAGTCCCGGGGTTGGGGATGGCTACACCTTC. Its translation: CASSPGVGDGYTF.

In DNA form, the CDR3 reads TGTGCCAGCAGCTTGCCCACAGGGGCTGGAAACACCATATATTTT. Encoded protein: CASSLPTGAGNTIYF. The chain couples TRBV5-5 to TRBJ1-3; TRBD1 agrees at 7 bases. CDR1 is SGHKS, CDR2 YYEKEE, per germline (reference sequence). Unmatched junction bases numbered 3, after V lost 1 base and J lost 2 bases. CDR3 size: 15 residues.

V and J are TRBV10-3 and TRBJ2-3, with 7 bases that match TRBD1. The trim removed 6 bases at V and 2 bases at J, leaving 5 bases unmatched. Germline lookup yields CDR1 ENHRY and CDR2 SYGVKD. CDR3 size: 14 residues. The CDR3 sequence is CAISPGQNTDTQYF. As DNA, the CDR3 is TGTGCCATCAGCCCGGGACAGAACACAGATACGCAGTATTTT.

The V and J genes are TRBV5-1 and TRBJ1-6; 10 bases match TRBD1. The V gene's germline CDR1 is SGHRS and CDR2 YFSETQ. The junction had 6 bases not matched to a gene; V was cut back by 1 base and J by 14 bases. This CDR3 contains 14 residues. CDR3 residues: CASSLMQDRGSLHF. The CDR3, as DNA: TGCGCCAGCAGCTTGATGCAGGACAGGGGGTCCCTCCACTTT. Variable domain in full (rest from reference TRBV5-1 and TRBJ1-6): KAGVTQTPRYLIKTRGQQVTLSCSPISGHRSVSWYQQTPGQGLQFLFEYFSETQRNKGNFPGRFSGRQFSNSRSEMNVSTLELGDSALYLCASSLMQDRGSLHFGNGTRLTVT.

The DNA for the CDR3 is TGTGCCAGCAGTGAAGGTCTAGCGGGCGAATACGAGCAGTACTTC. Amino acids: CASSEGLAGEYEQYF. The V call is TRBV2, the J call TRBJ2-7, with 8 bases lining up with TRBD2. The trim removed 1 base at V and 4 bases at J, leaving 6 bases unmatched. Germline lookup yields CDR1 SNHLY and CDR2 FYNNEI. The CDR3 loop spans 15 amino acids.

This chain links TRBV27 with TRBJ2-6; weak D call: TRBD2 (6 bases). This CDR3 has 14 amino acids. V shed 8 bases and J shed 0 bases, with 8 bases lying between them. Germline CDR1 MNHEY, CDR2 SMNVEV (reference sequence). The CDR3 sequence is CASGGISGANVLTF. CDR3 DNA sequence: TGTGCCAGCGGAGGGATCTCTGGGGCCAACGTCCTGACTTTC.

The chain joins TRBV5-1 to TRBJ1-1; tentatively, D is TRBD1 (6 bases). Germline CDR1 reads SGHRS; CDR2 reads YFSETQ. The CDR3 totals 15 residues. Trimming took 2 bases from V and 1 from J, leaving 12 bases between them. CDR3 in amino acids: CASSFQGQENTEAFF. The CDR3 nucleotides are TGCGCCAGCAGCTTCCAGGGGCAGGAGAACACTGAAGCTTTCTTT.

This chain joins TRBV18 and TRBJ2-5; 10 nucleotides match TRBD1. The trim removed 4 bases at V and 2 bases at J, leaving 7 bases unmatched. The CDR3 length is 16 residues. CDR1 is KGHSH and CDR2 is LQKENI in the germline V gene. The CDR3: CASSRYGTGEQETQYF. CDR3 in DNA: TGTGCCAGCTCACGATACGGGACAGGGGAACAAGAGACCCAGTACTTC.

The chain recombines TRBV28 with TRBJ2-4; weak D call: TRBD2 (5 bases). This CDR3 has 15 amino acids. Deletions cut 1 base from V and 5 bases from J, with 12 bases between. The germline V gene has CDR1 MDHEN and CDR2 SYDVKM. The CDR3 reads CASSLFGERQNIQYF. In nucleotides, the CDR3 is TGTGCCAGCAGTTTATTCGGGGAGCGGCAAAACATTCAGTACTTC.

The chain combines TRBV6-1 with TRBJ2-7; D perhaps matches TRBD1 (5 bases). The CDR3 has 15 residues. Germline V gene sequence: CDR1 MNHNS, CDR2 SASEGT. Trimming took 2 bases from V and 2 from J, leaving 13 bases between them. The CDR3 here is CASSETRDSPYEQYF. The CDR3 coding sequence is TGTGCCAGCAGTGAAACAAGAGACAGCCCCTACGAGCAGTACTTC.

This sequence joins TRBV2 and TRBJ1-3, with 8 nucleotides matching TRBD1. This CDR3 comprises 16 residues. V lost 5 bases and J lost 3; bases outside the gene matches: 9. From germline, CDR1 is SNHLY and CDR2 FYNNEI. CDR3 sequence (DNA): TGTGCCAGCAGTATCGACAGGGGCGCTTTTGGAAACACCATATATTTT. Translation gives CASSIDRGAFGNTIYF. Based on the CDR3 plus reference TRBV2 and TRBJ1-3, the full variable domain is EPEVTQTPSHQVTQMGQEVILRCVPISNHLYFYWYRQILGQKVEFLVSFYNNEISEKSEIFDDQFSVERPDGSNFTLKIRSTKLEDSAMYFCASSIDRGAFGNTIYFGEGSWLTVV.

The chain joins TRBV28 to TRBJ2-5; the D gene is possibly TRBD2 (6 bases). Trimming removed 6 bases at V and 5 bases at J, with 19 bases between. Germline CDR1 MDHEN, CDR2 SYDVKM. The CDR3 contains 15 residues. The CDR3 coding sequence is TGTGCCAGCAGCTCGCCCGGCGGGACGGGGGAGACCCAGTACTTC. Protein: CASSSPGGTGETQYF. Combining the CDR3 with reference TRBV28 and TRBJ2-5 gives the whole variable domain DVKVTQSSRYLVKRTGEKVFLECVQDMDHENMFWYRQDPGLGLRLIYFSYDVKMKEKGDIPEGYSVSREKKERFSLILESASTNQTSMYLCASSSPGGTGETQYFGPGTRLLVL.

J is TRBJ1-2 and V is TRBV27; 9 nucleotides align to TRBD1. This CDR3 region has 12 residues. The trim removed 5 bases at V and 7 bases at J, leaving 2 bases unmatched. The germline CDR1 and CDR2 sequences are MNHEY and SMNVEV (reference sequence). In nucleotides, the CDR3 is TGTGCCAGCAGTAGACAGGGGGGTGGCTACACCTTC. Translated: CASSRQGGGYTF.

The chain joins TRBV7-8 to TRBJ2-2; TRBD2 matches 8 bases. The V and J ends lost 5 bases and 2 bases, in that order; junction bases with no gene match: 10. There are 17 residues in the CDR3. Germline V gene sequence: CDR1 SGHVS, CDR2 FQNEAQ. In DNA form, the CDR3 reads TGTGCCAGCAGCCAAATAACTAGCGGAGATAACACCGGGGAGCTGTTTTTT. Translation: CASSQITSGDNTGELFF. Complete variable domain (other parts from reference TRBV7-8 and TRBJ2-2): GAGVSQSPRYKVAKRGQDVALRCDPISGHVSLFWYQQALGQGPEFLTYFQNEAQLDKSGLPSDRFFAERPEGSVSTLKIQRTQQEDSAVYLCASSQITSGDNTGELFFGEGSRLTVL.

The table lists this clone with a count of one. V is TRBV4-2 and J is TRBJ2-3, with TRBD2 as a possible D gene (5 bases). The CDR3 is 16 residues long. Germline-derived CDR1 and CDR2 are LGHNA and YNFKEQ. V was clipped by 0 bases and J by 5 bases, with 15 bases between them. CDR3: CASSQEARVVGDTQYF. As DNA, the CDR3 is TGTGCCAGCAGCCAAGAGGCGCGGGTAGTGGGAGATACGCAGTATTTT.

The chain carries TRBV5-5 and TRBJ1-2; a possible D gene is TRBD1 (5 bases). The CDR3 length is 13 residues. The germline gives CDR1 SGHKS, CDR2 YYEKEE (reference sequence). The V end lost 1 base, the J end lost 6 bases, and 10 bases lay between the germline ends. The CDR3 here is CASSLRGGNGYTF. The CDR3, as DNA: TGTGCCAGCAGCTTGAGGGGTGGGAATGGCTACACCTTC.

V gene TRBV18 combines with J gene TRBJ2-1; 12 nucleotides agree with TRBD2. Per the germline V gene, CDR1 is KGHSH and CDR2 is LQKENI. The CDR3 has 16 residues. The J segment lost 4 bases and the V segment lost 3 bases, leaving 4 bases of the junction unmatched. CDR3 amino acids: CASSPPGLAGYNEQFF. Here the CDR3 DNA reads TGTGCCAGCTCACCCCCAGGACTAGCGGGGTACAATGAGCAGTTCTTC.

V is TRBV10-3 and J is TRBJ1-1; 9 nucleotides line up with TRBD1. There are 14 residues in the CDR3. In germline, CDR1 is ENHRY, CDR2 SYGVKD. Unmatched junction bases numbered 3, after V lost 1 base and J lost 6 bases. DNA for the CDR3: TGTGCCATCAGTGAGTTACAGGGGGCAGCTGAAGCTTTCTTT. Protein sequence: CAISELQGAAEAFF.

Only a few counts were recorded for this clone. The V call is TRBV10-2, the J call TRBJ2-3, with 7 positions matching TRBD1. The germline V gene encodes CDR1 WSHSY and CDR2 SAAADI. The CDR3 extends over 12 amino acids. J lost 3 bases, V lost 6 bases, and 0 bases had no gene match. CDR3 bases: TGCGCCAGCAGGGACAGGACAGATACGCAGTATTTT. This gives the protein CASRDRTDTQYF.